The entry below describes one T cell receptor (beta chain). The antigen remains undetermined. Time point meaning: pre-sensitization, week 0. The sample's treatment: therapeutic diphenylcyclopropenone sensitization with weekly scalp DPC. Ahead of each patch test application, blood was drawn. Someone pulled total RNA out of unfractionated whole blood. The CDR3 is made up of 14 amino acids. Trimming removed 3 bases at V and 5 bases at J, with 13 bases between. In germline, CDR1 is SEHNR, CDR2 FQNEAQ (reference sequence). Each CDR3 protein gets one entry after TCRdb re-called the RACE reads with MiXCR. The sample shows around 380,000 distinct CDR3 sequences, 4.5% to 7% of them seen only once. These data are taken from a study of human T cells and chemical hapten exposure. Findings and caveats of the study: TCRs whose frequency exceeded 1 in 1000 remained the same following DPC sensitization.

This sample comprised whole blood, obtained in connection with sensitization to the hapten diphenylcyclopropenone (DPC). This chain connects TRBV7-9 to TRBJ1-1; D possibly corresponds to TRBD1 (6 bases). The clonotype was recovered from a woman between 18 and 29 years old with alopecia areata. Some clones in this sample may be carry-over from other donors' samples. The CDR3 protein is CASSLGAEETEAFF. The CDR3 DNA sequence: TGTGCCAGCAGCTTGGGGGCCGAAGAGACTGAAGCTTTCTTT. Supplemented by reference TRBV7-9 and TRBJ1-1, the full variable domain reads DTGVSQNPRHKITKRGQNVTFRCDPISEHNRLYWYRQTLGQGPEFLTYFQNEAQLEKSRLLSDRFSAERPKGSFSTLEIQRTEQGDSAMYLCASSLGAEETEAFFGQGTRLTVV.